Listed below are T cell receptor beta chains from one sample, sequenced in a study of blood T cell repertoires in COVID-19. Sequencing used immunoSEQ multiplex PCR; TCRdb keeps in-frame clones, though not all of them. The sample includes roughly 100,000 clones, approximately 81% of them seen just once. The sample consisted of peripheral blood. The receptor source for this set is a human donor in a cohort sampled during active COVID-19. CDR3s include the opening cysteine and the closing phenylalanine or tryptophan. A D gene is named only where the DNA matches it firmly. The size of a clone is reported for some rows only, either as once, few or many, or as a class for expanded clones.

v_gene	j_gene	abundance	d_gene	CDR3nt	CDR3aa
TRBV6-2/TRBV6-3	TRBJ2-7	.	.	TGTGCCAGCAGTTACAGGACTATCTCCGAGCAGTACTTC	CASSYRTISEQYF
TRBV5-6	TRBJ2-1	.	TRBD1	TGTGCCAGCTGCCCGGGACAGGGGTACAATGAGCAGTTCTTC	CASCPGQGYNEQFF
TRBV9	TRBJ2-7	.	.	TGTGCCAGCAGCTCCCCAGGGATAACCTACGAGCAGTACTTC	CASSSPGITYEQYF
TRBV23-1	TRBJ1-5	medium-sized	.	TGCGCCAGCAGTACCCGACTTCTTTGCAATCAGCCCCAGCATTTT	CASSTRLLCNQPQHF
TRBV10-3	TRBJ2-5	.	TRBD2	TGTGCCATCAGTGAAGCGGGGGGGCCGATCCAGACCCAGTACTTC	CAISEAGGPIQTQYF
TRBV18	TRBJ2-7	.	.	TGTGCCAGCTCACGGCAGGGAAACTCCTACGAGCAGTACTTC	CASSRQGNSYEQYF
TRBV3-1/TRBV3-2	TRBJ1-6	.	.	TGTGCCAGCAGCCAAGTAACAGGCATGTCACCCCTCCACTTT	CASSQVTGMSPLHF
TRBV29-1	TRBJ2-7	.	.	TGCAGCTTCAGCAGGGGTGTCGAGCAGTACTTC	CSFSRGVEQYF
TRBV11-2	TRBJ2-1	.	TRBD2	TGTGCCAGCAGCTTAGTGGGACTAGCGCCTCACAATGAGCAGTTCTTC	CASSLVGLAPHNEQFF
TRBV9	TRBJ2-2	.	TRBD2	TGTGCCAGCAGCGTAACTAGCGGGAGGTTCGCGAACACCGGGGAGCTGTTTTTT	CASSVTSGRFANTGELFF
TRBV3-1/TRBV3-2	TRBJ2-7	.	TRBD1	TGTGCCAGCAGCCAAAAAGGGACAGGGATTTGGAACGAGCAGTACTTC	CASSQKGTGIWNEQYF
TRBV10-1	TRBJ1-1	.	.	TGCCCTGCGGGGGATGTGAACACTGAAGCTTTCTTT	CPAGDVNTEAFF
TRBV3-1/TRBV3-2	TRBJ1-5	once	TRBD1	TGTGCCAGCAGCCAAGGTTGGGCTAGTGGACAGGGATACCAGCCCCAGCATTTT	CASSQGWASGQGYQPQHF
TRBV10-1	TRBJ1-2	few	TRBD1	TGCGCCAGCAGCGCCGGGACAGGGAATGGCTACACCTTC	CASSAGTGNGYTF
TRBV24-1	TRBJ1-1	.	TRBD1	TGTGCCACCAGTGACAGTCGGACAGGGGGACCGAACACTGAAGCTTTCTTT	CATSDSRTGGPNTEAFF
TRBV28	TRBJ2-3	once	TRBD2	TGTGCCAGCAGTTTCGTAGCGGGAGTGGCAGATACGCAGTATTTT	CASSFVAGVADTQYF
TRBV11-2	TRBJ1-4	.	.	TGTGCCAGCAGCTTAACCAGGGGCGTAGAAAAACTGTTTTTT	CASSLTRGVEKLFF
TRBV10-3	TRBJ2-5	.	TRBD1	TGTGCCATCAGCCCGGGACAGGGGGCCCTTGGGCGGACCCAGTACTTC	CAISPGQGALGRTQYF
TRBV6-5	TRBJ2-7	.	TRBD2	TGTGCCGTACTAGCGGGCCTACCGTCCTACGAGCAGTACTTC	CAVLAGLPSYEQYF
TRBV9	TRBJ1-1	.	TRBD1	TGTGCCAGCAGCCCGTTTGACAGGGGAGTCACTGAAGCTTTCTTT	CASSPFDRGVTEAFF
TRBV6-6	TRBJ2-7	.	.	TGTGCCAGCTCCACGGGGTACGAGCAGTACTTC	CASSTGYEQYF
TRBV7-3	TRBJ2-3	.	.	TGTGCCAGCAGCCCAGGACTCTCACCGATCACAGATACGCAGTATTTT	CASSPGLSPITDTQYF
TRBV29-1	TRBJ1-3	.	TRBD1	TGCAGCGTTGGGTATTCAGGGGGCAGCGCTGGAAACACCATATATTTT	CSVGYSGGSAGNTIYF
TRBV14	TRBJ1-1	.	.	TGTGCCAGCAGCCTCCAGGAAGGTGGGACTGAAGCTTTCTTT	CASSLQEGGTEAFF
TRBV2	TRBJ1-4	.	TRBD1	TGTGCCAGCGGACAGGGGGCGCTGAGTGATGAAAAACTGTTTTTT	CASGQGALSDEKLFF
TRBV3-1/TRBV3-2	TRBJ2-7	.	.	TGTGCCAGCAGCACCGAATGGTCAGGGGACCTGAGCTTC	CASSTEWSGDLSF
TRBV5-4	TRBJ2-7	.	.	TGTGCCAGCAGCCCCCCGAGCCGGGGGTATGGATCTTACGAGCAGTACTTC	CASSPPSRGYGSYEQYF
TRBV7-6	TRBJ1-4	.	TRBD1	TGTGCCAGCAGTTCCATCCTGGGACAGGGTGATGAAAAACTGTTTTTT	CASSSILGQGDEKLFF
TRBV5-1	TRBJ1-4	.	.	TGCGCCAGCAGCCCCTCCCTAGGTAATGAAAAACTGTTTTTT	CASSPSLGNEKLFF
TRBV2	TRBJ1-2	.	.	TGTGCCAGCAGCTTGGGCAGACACGACTATGGCTACACCTTC	CASSLGRHDYGYTF
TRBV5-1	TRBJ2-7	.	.	TGCGCCAGCAGCCCAGGAAGCCCCTACGAGCAGTACTTC	CASSPGSPYEQYF
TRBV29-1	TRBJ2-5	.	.	TGCAGCGACATGGACCGCGGAGGAGAGACCCAGTACTTC	CSDMDRGGETQYF
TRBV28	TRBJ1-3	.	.	TGTGCCAGCAGCCTTGACGGAGTCAACACCATATATTTT	CASSLDGVNTIYF
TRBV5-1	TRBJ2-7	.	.	TGCGCCAGCAGAGGGGGGGGACCCGGGACCTCCTACGAGCAGTACTTC	CASRGGGPGTSYEQYF
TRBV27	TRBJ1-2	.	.	TGTGCCAGCAGTTCTAGGACTAACTATGGCTACACCTTC	CASSSRTNYGYTF
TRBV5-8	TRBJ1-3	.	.	TGTGCCAGCAGCTTTGGTAGCGGCAGCTTCTCTGGAAACACCATATATTTT	CASSFGSGSFSGNTIYF
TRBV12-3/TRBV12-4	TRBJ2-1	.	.	TGTGCCAGCAGTTTATTGCGGGACAATGAGCAGTTCTTC	CASSLLRDNEQFF
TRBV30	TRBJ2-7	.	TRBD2	TGTGCCTGGAGTGGCCACCCAAGGGGACTAGCGGGGGCCTCTACCTACGAGCAGTACTTC	CAWSGHPRGLAGASTYEQYF
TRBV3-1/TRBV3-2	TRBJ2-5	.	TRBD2	TGTGCCAGCAGCCAAGCGGGTAGCGGGCCGTACCAAGAGACCCAGTACTTC	CASSQAGSGPYQETQYF
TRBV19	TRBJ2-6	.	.	TGTGCCAGTAGGCCAATAGGGGGCTCTGGGGCCAACGTCCTGACTTTC	CASRPIGGSGANVLTF
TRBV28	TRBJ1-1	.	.	TGTGCCAGCAGTCAAACCGGGGGGAACACTGAAGCTTTCTTT	CASSQTGGNTEAFF
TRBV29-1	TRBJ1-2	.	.	TGCAGCGTTTCGGGGAATGGCTACACCTTC	CSVSGNGYTF
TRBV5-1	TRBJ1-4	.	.	TGCGCCAGCAGCTTGGGAGGCCCGGGACACTCTGAAAAACTGTTTTTT	CASSLGGPGHSEKLFF
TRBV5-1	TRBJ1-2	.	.	TGCGCCAGCAGCACCACAGGGATCTCATATGGCTACACCTTC	CASSTTGISYGYTF
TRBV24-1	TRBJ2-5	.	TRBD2	TGTGCCACCAGTGATCTAGCGGGGGAACAAGAGACCCAGTACTTC	CATSDLAGEQETQYF
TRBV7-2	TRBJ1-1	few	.	TGTGCCAGCAGCTTCACAACAGGGACCACTGAAGCTTTCTTT	CASSFTTGTTEAFF
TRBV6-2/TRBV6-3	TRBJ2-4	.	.	TGTGCCAGCAGTTACAGAGACATTCAGTACTTC	CASSYRDIQYF
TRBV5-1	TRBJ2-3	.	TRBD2	TGCGCCAGCAGCTTGGTTGCGGGAGACACAGATACGCAGTATTTT	CASSLVAGDTDTQYF
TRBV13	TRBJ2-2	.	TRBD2	TGTGCCAGCAGCCGGGGGGCCGGGGAGCTGTTTTTT	CASSRGAGELFF
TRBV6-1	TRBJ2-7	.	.	TGTGCCAGCAGTGAATCCGTATTACTCGAGCAGTACTTC	CASSESVLLEQYF
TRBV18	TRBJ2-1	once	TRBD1	TGTGCCAGCTCTTCCGGGACAGGGGCCTACAATGAGCAGTTCTTC	CASSSGTGAYNEQFF
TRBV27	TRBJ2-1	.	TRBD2	TGTGCCAGCAGTTTATCGGGGGGGTCGGGTGGAGAGGAGTTCTTC	CASSLSGGSGGEEFF
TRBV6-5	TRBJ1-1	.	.	TGTGCCAGCAGTTACCAGAGAGGACCGGGGGAGGAAGCTTTCTTT	CASSYQRGPGEEAFF
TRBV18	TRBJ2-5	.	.	TGTGCCAGCTCAAACTTTCAAGAGACCCAGTACTTC	CASSNFQETQYF
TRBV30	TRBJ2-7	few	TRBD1	TGTGCCTGGAACTCGGACAGGCCCTACCTCCACGAGCAGTACTTC	CAWNSDRPYLHEQYF
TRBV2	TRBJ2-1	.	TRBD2	TGTGCCAGCAGAGCGGGGGGAGGGTACAATGAGCAGTTCTTC	CASRAGGGYNEQFF
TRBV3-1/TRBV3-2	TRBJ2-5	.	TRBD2	TGTGCCAGCAGCTGGACTAGCGAAGAGACCCAGTACTTC	CASSWTSEETQYF
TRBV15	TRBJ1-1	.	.	TGTGCCACCAGCAGAGTAGGGGTTTGGACTGAAGCTTTCTTT	CATSRVGVWTEAFF